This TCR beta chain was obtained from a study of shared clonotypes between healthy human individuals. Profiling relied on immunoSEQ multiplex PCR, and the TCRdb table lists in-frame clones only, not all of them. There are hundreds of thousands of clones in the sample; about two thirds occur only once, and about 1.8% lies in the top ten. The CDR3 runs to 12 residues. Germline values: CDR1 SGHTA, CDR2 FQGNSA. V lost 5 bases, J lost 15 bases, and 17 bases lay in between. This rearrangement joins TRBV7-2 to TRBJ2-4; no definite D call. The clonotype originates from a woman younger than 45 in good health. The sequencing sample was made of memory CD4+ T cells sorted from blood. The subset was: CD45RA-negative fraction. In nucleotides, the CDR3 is TGTGCCAGCAGCCCGACTTCCCAAGGCCGGTACTTC. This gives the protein CASSPTSQGRYF.